This T cell receptor (beta chain) was identified in a study of T cells after yellow fever vaccination. Trimming removed 4 bases at V and 1 base at J, with 12 bases between. Germline V CDR1 and CDR2: SGHRS, YFSETQ. This CDR3 has 15 residues. This clonotype was seen a handful of times. By 5'RACE template switching, TCR cDNA was produced, with a universal primer site and UMIs added in the process. TCRdb re-analysed the 5' RACE reads in MiXCR, keeping a single row per CDR3 protein. The sample has under 600,000 distinct CDR3 sequences, just over 20% seen once; the top ten hold about 16%. The source is a man aged 18 to 30 who received the YFV17D yellow fever vaccine. V usage is TRBV5-1 and J usage is TRBJ2-1; D might be TRBD2 (5 bases). The material was PBMCs, obtained approximately 22 days after the first yellow fever vaccination. The CDR3 loop reads CASSPATGSYNEQFF. DNA for the CDR3: TGCGCCAGCAGCCCGGCGACGGGATCCTACAATGAGCAGTTCTTC.